The rows below give T cell receptor beta chains drawn from one sample of a study of blood T cell repertoires in COVID-19. The repertoire was sequenced with immunoSEQ multiplex PCR; TCRdb's copy has only in-frame clones and lacks some. The sample carries approximately 76,000 clones, around 79% recorded once. Sequenced sample: peripheral blood. Every receptor here comes from a man aged 45-65 years with acute or convalescent COVID-19. The CDR3 runs from the conserved cysteine through the conserved F or W. The D gene is left open where the match is weak. A row's size may be missing; if present it is once, few, many or a size class.

clone_size j_call d_call v_call cdr3_aa cdr3_nt
- TRBJ2-2 - TRBV4-2 CASSPRGGPSTAGELFF TGTGCCAGCAGCCCCCGGGGAGGTCCGAGCACGGCCGGGGAGCTGTTTTTT
- TRBJ1-6 TRBD1 TRBV5-1 CASSLSDRGSYNSPLHF TGCGCCAGCAGCCTTTCAGACAGGGGGTCCTATAATTCACCCCTCCACTTT
- TRBJ2-7 - TRBV7-8 CASSARTLYEQYF TGTGCCAGCAGCGCGAGGACACTCTACGAGCAGTACTTC
few TRBJ1-1 TRBD1 TRBV25-1 CASSGQGANGAEAFF TGTGCCAGCAGCGGACAGGGGGCTAATGGGGCTGAAGCTTTCTTT
- TRBJ2-1 TRBD2 TRBV27 CASSSGTSGSRNEQFF TGTGCCAGCAGTTCGGGGACTAGCGGGAGCAGGAATGAGCAGTTCTTC
once TRBJ1-4 - TRBV3-1/TRBV3-2 CASSQAARGEKLFF TGTGCCAGCAGCCAAGCAGCAAGGGGGGAAAAACTGTTTTTT
- TRBJ1-5 TRBD1 TRBV2 CASSGGQVYQPQHF TGTGCCAGCAGTGGGGGACAGGTCTATCAGCCCCAGCATTTT
few TRBJ2-1 TRBD2 TRBV7-9 CASSFWREEVYNEQFF TGTGCCAGCAGCTTCTGGCGGGAGGAAGTCTACAATGAGCAGTTCTTC
few TRBJ1-2 TRBD1 TRBV28 CASIQTGVGYTF TGTGCCAGCATCCAGACAGGGGTTGGCTACACCTTC
- TRBJ1-1 - TRBV10-3 CAIALGGGNTEAFF TGTGCCATCGCACTGGGAGGGGGGAACACTGAAGCTTTCTTT
- TRBJ2-1 - TRBV7-2 CASSPLLDRTRRNEQFF TGTGCCAGCAGCCCACTCCTCGACAGGACCAGGAGGAATGAGCAGTTCTTC
- TRBJ2-7 - TRBV2 CASRQKTGPYEQYF TGTGCCAGCAGGCAAAAAACAGGGCCCTACGAGCAGTACTTC
many TRBJ1-5 - TRBV4-1 CASSQGWADSQPQHF TGCGCCAGCAGCCAGGGGTGGGCAGACAGTCAGCCCCAGCATTTT
- TRBJ2-3 - TRBV13 CASSPGSTDTQYF TGTGCCAGCAGCCCAGGGAGCACAGATACGCAGTATTTT
- TRBJ2-5 - TRBV7-2 CASSFGGFKETQYF TGTGCCAGCAGCTTCGGGGGATTTAAAGAGACCCAGTACTTC
- TRBJ2-4 - TRBV7-2 CASSLPDRNLAKNIQYF TGTGCCAGCAGCTTACCCGACAGAAACTTAGCCAAAAACATTCAGTACTTC
few TRBJ1-4 - TRBV29-1 CAGREPNEKLFF TGCGCTGGGCGGGAACCTAATGAAAAACTGTTTTTT
- TRBJ2-1 - TRBV14 CASSDPTSIEQFF TGTGCCAGCAGCGACCCAACTAGTATCGAGCAGTTCTTC
- TRBJ1-1 - TRBV18 CASSPPGGRNTEAFF TGTGCCAGCTCACCACCGGGGGGGCGGAACACTGAAGCTTTCTTT
- TRBJ1-4 - TRBV2 CASRPSDIYEKLFF TGTGCCAGCAGGCCATCGGACATTTATGAAAAACTGTTTTTT
- TRBJ2-2 TRBD2 TRBV2 CATHSGSISGAGELFF TGTGCCACCCATAGCGGGAGTATATCTGGCGCCGGGGAGCTGTTTTTT
- TRBJ2-5 TRBD2 TRBV7-9 CASSLGTSGAGTQYF TGTGCCAGCAGCTTAGGGACTAGCGGGGCCGGGACCCAGTACTTC
- TRBJ2-7 - TRBV12-3/TRBV12-4 CASSNPGHHEQYF TGTGCCAGCAGCAATCCGGGACACCACGAGCAGTACTTC
few TRBJ1-3 - TRBV5-6 CASSSPGWRDGNTIYF TGTGCCAGCAGCTCCCCAGGGTGGAGAGATGGAAACACCATATATTTT
few TRBJ1-2 - TRBV11-1 CASSFLGVASGYTF TGTGCCAGCAGCTTCCTGGGAGTGGCGAGTGGCTACACCTTC
- TRBJ1-2 TRBD1 TRBV7-8 CASSARTTGGGMAYTF TGTGCCAGCAGCGCCCGGACGACAGGGGGCGGAATGGCCTACACCTTC
- TRBJ2-1 TRBD2 TRBV27 CASTLTPGTSGRNYNEQFF TGTGCCAGCACCTTAACACCCGGGACTAGCGGGAGGAACTACAATGAGCAGTTCTTC